This T cell receptor (beta chain) was retrieved from a study of vaccination and CD4 T cells after COVID-19. Study in general: Each participant underwent a two-dose regimen of either the BNT162b2 or the mRNA-1273 vaccine. Stimulation of the cells used overlapping spike peptide pools from SARS-CoV-2 and from the common cold coronaviruses HCoV-NL63, HCoV-OC43 and HCoV-229E.

With regard to this clonotype: The antigen is undetermined.

Treatment specified: roughly ten-day PBMC culture with coronavirus spike peptide pools or control peptides (ViraFEST assay). Cultures of PBMCs, roughly 2 million per well, were set up with approximately 10 IU/ml IL-2 and around 9.7 ug/ml peptide pools. CD4+ T cells that had been cultured provided DNA sequenced with the Oncomine TCR Beta short-read assay. TCRdb re-called the PCR reads with MiXCR, one entry per CDR3 protein. This table has 20,000 to 30,000 distinct CDR3 sequences, 35% to 55% appearing once. The sequence was obtained from a human donor who had recovered from COVID-19. The sample taken for sequencing was CD4+ T cells from blood, cultured in vitro.

CDR3 amino acids: CSAEDRWSTEAFF. In DNA, the CDR3 is TGCAGTGCTGAGGACAGGTGGAGCACTGAAGCTTTCTTT. The chain recombines TRBV20-1 with TRBJ1-1, with 7 bases lining up with TRBD1. Per germline, CDR1 DFQATT and CDR2 SNEGSKA (reference sequence). The CDR3 has 13 amino acids. V shed 5 bases, J shed 4 bases, and the junction held 7 bases outside the gene matches.